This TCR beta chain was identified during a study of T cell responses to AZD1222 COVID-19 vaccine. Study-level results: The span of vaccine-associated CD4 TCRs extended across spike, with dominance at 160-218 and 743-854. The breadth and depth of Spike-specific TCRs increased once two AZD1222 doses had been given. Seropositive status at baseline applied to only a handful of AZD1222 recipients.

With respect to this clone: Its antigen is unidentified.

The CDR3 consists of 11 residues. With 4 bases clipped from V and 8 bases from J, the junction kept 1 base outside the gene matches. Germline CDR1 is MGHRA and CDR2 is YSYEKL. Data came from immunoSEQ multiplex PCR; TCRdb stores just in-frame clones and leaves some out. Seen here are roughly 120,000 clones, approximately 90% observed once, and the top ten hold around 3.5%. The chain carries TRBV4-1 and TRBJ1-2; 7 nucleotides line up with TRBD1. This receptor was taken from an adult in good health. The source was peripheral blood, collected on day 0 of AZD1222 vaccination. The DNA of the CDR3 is TGCGCCAGCAGCCTCAGGGGGGGCTACACCTTC. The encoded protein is CASSLRGGYTF.